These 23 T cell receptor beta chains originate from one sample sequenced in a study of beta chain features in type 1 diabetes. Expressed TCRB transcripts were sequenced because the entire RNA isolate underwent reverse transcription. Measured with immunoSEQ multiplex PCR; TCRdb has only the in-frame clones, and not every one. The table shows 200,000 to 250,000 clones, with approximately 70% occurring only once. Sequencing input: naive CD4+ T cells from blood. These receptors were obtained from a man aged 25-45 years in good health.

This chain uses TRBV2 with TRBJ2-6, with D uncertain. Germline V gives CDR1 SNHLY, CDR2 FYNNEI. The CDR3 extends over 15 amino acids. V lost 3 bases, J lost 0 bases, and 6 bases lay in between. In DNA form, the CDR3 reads TGTGCCAGCAGTGAGCAGGTCTCTGGGGCCAACGTCCTGACTTTC. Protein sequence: CASSEQVSGANVLTF.

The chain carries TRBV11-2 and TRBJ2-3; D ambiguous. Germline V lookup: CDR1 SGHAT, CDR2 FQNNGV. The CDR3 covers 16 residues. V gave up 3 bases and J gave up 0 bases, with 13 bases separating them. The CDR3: CASSFMLTASTDTQYF. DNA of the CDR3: TGTGCCAGCAGCTTTATGTTGACTGCTAGCACAGATACGCAGTATTTT.

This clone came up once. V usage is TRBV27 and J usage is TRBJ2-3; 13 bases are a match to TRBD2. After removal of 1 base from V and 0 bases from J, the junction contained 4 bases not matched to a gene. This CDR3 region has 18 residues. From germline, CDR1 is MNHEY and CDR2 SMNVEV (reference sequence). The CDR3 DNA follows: TGTGCCAGCAGTTTATTTTGGACTAGCGGGAGAAGCACAGATACGCAGTATTTT. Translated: CASSLFWTSGRSTDTQYF.

CDR3 coding DNA: TGTGCCAGTAGTATAGTCCCAGGAGAAGAGACCCAGTACTTC. It is translated as CASSIVPGEETQYF. The chain uses TRBV19 and TRBJ2-5; unclear D gene. In germline, CDR1 is LNHDA, CDR2 SQIVND (reference sequence). Trimming pared 1 base from V and 3 bases from J, leaving 9 bases between. CDR3 length: 14 residues.

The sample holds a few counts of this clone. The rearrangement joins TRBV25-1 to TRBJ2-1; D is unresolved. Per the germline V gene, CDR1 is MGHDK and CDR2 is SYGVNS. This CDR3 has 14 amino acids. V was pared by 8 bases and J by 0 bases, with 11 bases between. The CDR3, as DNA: TGTGCCAGCGGGCGGCTAAGCTCCTACAATGAGCAGTTCTTC. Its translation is CASGRLSSYNEQFF.

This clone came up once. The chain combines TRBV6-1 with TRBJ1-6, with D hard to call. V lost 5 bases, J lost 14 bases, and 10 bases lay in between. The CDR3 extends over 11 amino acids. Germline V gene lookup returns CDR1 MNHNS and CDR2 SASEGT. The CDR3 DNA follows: TGTGCCAGCAGTCAAAAGGGAACCCTCCACTTT. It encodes CASSQKGTLHF.

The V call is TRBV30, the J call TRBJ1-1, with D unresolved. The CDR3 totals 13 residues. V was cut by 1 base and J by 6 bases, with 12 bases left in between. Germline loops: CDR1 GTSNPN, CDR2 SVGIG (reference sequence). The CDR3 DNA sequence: TGTGCCTGGAGTGGGATGCGTGTGGCTGAAGCTTTCTTT. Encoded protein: CAWSGMRVAEAFF.

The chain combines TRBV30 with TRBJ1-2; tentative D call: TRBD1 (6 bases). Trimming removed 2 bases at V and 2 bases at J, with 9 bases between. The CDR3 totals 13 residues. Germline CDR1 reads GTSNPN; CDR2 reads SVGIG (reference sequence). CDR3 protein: CAWSPDSNYGYTF. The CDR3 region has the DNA TGTGCCTGGAGTCCGGACAGCAACTATGGCTACACCTTC.

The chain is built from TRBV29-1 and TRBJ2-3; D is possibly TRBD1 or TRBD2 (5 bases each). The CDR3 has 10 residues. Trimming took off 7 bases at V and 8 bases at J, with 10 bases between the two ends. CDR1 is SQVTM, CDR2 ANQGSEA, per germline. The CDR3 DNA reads TGCAGCGGGGTGGGGGTTACGCAGTATTTT. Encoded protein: CSGVGVTQYF.

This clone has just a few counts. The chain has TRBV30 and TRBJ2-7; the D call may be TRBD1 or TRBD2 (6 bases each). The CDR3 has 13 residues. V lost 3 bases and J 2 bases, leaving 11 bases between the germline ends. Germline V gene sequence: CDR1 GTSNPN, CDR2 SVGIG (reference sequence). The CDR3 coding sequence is TGTGCCTGGAGCGCTGGGGGGCCCTACGAGCAGTACTTC. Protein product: CAWSAGGPYEQYF.

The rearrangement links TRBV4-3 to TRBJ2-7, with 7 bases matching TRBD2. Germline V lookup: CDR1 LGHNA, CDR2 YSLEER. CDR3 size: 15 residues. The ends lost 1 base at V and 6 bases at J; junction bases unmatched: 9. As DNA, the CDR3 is TGCGCCAGCAGCCAAGGTGTACTAGCGCTCCCCGAGCAGTACTTC. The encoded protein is CASSQGVLALPEQYF.

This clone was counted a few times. The CDR3 nucleotides are TGCAGCGTTGAAGCAGGGGGAGGCAATGAGCAGTTCTTC. Its translation is CSVEAGGGNEQFF. The genes are TRBV29-1 and TRBJ2-1; TRBD1 might be the D (7 bases). The CDR3 is 13 residues long. V was pared by 1 base and J by 6 bases, with 10 bases between. Germline V gives CDR1 SQVTM, CDR2 ANQGSEA.

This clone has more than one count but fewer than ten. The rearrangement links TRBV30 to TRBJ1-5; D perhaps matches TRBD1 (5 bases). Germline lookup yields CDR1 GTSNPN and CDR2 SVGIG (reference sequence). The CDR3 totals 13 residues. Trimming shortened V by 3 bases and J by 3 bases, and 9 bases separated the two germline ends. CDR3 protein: CAWSLGDNQPQHF. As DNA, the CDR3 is TGTGCCTGGAGCTTGGGGGACAATCAGCCCCAGCATTTT.

In DNA form, the CDR3 reads TGTGCCAGCAGTTACGGGCGAGGTGCGGACATTCAGTACTTC. Protein product: CASSYGRGADIQYF. The chain employs TRBV6-5 and TRBJ2-4, with no clear D. Germline V gene data show CDR1 as MNHEY and CDR2 as SVGAGI. The V end lost 2 bases, the J end lost 8 bases, and 13 bases lay between the germline ends. The CDR3 is 14 residues long.

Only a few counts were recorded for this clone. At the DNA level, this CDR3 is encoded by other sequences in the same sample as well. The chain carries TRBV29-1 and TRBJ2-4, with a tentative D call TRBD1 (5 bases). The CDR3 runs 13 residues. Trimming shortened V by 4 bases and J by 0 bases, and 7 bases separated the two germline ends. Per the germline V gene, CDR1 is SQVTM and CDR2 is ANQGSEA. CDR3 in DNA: TGCAGCGTTGCAGGGCTAGCCAAAAACATTCAGTACTTC. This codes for CSVAGLAKNIQYF.

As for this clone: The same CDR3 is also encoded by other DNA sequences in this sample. CDR3: CASSLTSTDTQYF. The CDR3 coding sequence is TGCGCCAGCAGCTTGACCAGCACAGATACGCAGTATTTT. This chain links TRBV5-1 with TRBJ2-3; D remains ambiguous. V lost 1 base to trimming and J lost 0 bases, with 3 bases between them. CDR1 is SGHRS, CDR2 YFSETQ, per germline. The CDR3 runs to 13 residues.

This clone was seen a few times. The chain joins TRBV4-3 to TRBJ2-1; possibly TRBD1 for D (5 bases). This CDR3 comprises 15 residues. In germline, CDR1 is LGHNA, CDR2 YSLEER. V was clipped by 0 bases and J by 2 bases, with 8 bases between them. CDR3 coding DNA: TGCGCCAGCAGCCAAGACAGGGTCCCCTACAATGAGCAGTTCTTC. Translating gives CASSQDRVPYNEQFF.

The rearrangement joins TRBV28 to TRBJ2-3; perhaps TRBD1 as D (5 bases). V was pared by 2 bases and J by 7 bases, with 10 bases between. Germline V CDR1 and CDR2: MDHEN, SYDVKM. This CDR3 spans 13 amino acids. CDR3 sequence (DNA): TGTGCCAGCAGTTTAACAGGAGTTTATACGCAGTATTTT. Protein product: CASSLTGVYTQYF. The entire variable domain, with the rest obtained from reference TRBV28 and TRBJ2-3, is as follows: DVKVTQSSRYLVKRTGEKVFLECVQDMDHENMFWYRQDPGLGLRLIYFSYDVKMKEKGDIPEGYSVSREKKERFSLILESASTNQTSMYLCASSLTGVYTQYFGPGTRLTVL.

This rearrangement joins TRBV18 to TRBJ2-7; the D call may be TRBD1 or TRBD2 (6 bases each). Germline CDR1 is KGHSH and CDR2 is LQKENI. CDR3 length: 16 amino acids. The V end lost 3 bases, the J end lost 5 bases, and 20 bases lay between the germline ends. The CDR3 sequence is CASSPGSGGGFNEQYF. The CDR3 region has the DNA TGTGCCAGCTCACCCGGGAGCGGTGGGGGCTTCAACGAGCAGTACTTC. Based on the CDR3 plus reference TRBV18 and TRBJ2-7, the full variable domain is NAGVMQNPRHLVRRRGQEARLRCSPMKGHSHVYWYRQLPEEGLKFMVYLQKENIIDESGMPKERFSAEFPKEGPSILRIQQVVRGDSAAYFCASSPGSGGGFNEQYFGPGTRLTVT.

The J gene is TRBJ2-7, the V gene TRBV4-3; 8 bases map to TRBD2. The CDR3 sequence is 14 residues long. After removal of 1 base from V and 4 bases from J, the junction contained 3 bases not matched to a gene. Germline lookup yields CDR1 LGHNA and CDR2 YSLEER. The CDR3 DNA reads TGCGCCAGCAGCCAAGGTCAGCGGGAGTACGAGCAGTACTTC. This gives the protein CASSQGQREYEQYF.

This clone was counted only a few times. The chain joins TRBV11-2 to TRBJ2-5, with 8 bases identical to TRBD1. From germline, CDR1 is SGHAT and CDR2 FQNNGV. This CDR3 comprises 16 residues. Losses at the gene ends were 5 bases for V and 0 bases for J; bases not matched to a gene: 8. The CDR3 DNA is TGTGCCAGCAGCCCCCAAAGGACAGGGTACCAAGAGACCCAGTACTTC. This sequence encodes CASSPQRTGYQETQYF. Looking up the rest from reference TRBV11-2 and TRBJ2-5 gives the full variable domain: EAGVAQSPRYKIIEKRQSVAFWCNPISGHATLYWYQQILGQGPKLLIQFQNNGVVDDSQLPKDRFSAERLKGVDSTLKIQPAKLEDSAVYLCASSPQRTGYQETQYFGPGTRLLVL.

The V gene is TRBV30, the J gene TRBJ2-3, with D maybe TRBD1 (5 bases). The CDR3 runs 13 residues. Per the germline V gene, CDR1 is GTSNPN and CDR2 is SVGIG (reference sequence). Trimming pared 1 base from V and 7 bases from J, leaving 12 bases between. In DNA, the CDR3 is TGTGCCTGGAGTGGACTCAAGGGGAATACGCAGTATTTT. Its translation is CAWSGLKGNTQYF.

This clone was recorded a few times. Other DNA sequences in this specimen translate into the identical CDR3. CDR3 sequence: CSALHNEQFF. DNA for the CDR3: TGCAGTGCTCTCCACAATGAGCAGTTCTTC. The chain is built from TRBV20-1 and TRBJ2-1; D uncertain. This CDR3 is built from 10 residues. From germline, CDR1 is DFQATT and CDR2 SNEGSKA (reference sequence). Trimming removed 5 bases from V and 5 bases from J, with 4 bases in between.